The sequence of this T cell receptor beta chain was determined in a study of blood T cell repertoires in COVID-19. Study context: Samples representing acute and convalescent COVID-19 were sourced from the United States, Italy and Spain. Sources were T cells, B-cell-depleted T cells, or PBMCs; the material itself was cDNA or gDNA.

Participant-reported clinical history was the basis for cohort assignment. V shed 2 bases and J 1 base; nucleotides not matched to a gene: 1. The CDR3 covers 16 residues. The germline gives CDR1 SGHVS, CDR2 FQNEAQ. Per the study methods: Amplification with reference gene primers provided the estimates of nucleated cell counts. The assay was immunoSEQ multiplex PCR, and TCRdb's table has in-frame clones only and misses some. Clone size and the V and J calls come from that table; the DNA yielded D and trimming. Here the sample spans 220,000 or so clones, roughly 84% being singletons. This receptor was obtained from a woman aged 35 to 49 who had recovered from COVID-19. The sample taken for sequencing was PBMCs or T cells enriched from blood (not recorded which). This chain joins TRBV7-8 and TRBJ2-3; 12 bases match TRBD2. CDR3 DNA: TGTGCCAGCAGCTTACGACTAGCGGGAGGCACAGATACGCAGTATTTT. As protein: CASSLRLAGGTDTQYF.